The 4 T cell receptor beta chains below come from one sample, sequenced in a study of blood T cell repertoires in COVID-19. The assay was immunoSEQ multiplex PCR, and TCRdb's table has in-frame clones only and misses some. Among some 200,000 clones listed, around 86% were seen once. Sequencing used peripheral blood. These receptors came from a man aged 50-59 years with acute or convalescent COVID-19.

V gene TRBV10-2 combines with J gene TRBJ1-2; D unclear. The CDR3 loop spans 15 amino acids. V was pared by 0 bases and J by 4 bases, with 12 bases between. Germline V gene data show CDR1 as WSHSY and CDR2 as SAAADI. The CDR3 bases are TGCGCCAGCAGTGAGTCGGAGGGAGGGTCCTATGGCTACACCTTC. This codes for CASSESEGGSYGYTF.

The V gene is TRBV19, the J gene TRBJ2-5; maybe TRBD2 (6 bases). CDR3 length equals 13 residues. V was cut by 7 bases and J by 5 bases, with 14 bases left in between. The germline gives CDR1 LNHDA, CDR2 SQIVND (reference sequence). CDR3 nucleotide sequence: TGTGCCAGTACCGGGCTGGGACTGGAGACCCAGTACTTC. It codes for CASTGLGLETQYF.

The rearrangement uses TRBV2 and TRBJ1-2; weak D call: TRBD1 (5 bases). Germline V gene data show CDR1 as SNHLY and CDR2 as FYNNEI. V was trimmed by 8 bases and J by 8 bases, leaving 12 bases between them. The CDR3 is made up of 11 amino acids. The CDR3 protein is CASFDSRGYTF. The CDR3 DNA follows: TGTGCCAGCTTTGACAGCCGGGGCTACACCTTC.

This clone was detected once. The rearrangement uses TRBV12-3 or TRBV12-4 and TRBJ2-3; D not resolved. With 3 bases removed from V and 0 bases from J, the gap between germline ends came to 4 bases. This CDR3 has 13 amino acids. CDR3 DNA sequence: TGTGCCAGCAGTTTGCGTAGCACAGATACGCAGTATTTT. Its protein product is CASSLRSTDTQYF.